The 2 T cell receptor beta chains below were found in one sample sequenced in a study of blood T cell repertoires in COVID-19. Profiling relied on immunoSEQ multiplex PCR, and the TCRdb table lists in-frame clones only, not all of them. This table has under 200,000 clones, roughly 90% appearing once. Sequencing was carried out using peripheral blood. The receptors shown here come from a woman aged 60-75 years with COVID-19, enrolled during active disease.

The chain couples TRBV7-8 to TRBJ2-2; 14 bases map to TRBD2. Germline V gene sequence: CDR1 SGHVS, CDR2 FQNEAQ. The length of the CDR3 is 20 residues. J lost 4 bases, V lost 2 bases, and 12 bases had no gene match. CDR3 amino acids: CASSLFWSTSGRAGTGELFF. CDR3 bases: TGTGCCAGCAGCTTATTTTGGTCGACTAGCGGGAGGGCAGGCACCGGGGAGCTGTTTTTT. Full variable domain (rest looked up from reference TRBV7-8 and TRBJ2-2): GAGVSQSPRYKVAKRGQDVALRCDPISGHVSLFWYQQALGQGPEFLTYFQNEAQLDKSGLPSDRFFAERPEGSVSTLKIQRTQQEDSAVYLCASSLFWSTSGRAGTGELFFGEGSRLTVL.

The count of this clone is one. This chain uses TRBV19 with TRBJ2-1, with TRBD2 matching 7 bases. The CDR3 length is 14 residues. Germline V gives CDR1 LNHDA, CDR2 SQIVND (reference sequence). Losses at the gene ends were 3 bases for V and 7 bases for J; bases not matched to a gene: 6. Here the CDR3 DNA reads TGTGCCAGTAGTATGGGGGGGATCAGGAATGAGCAGTTCTTC. Residues: CASSMGGIRNEQFF.